The rows below give T cell receptor beta chains drawn from one sample of a study of human T cells and chemical hapten exposure. TCRdb reprocessed the RACE reads via MiXCR and lists one record per CDR3 protein. The sample records about 380,000 distinct CDR3 sequences, around 5.5% being singletons. The source material was whole blood, sampled in connection with sensitization to the hapten diphenylcyclopropenone (DPC). These receptors originate from a woman aged 45-60 years with alopecia areata. Some clones in this sample may be carry-over from other donors' samples. CDR3s include the opening cysteine and the closing phenylalanine or tryptophan. Each record gives: CDR3 protein, D gene, J gene, V gene, CDR3 length. A D gene is named only where the DNA matches it firmly.

CASTAGTGYNQPQHF	TRBD1	TRBJ1-5	TRBV28	15
CASSLAVGQGLEKLFF	TRBD1	TRBJ1-4	TRBV12-3/TRBV12-4	16
CASSYSGQGGHSPLHF	TRBD1	TRBJ1-6	TRBV6-5	16
CASSLPPGYGYGYTF	-	TRBJ1-2	TRBV12-3/TRBV12-4	15
CASSPGTGAYSNQPQHF	TRBD1	TRBJ1-5	TRBV5-1	17
CASSLVVGQGYEQYF	TRBD1	TRBJ2-7	TRBV5-1	15
CASTPADTETQYF	-	TRBJ2-5	TRBV28	13
CASTNPGGAEEKLFF	-	TRBJ1-4	TRBV2	15
CASSFRGDYEQYF	-	TRBJ2-7	TRBV12-3/TRBV12-4	13
CASSPGTGGGSGELFF	TRBD1	TRBJ2-2	TRBV12-3/TRBV12-4	16
CASSLGIGVEGKEKLFF	-	TRBJ1-4	TRBV7-9	17
CASSMTGRSTEAFF	TRBD1	TRBJ1-1	TRBV6-5	14
CSAMEGFGNQPQHF	-	TRBJ1-5	TRBV20-1	14
CASSVTREKLFF	-	TRBJ1-4	TRBV16	12
CASSNRLGTDTQYF	-	TRBJ2-3	TRBV11-2	14
CASSLAGLDNEQFF	TRBD2	TRBJ2-1	TRBV3-1	14
CSAKPMGGEETQYF	-	TRBJ2-5	TRBV20-1	14
CASGWGQDNEKLFF	TRBD1	TRBJ1-4	TRBV12-5	14
CAISDPILSSTDTQYF	-	TRBJ2-3	TRBV10-3	16
CASSKDVGEHYGYTF	-	TRBJ1-2	TRBV21-1	15
CATGGVTDTQYF	TRBD2	TRBJ2-3	TRBV12-3/TRBV12-4	12
CASSVVDKNTDTQYF	-	TRBJ2-3	TRBV9	15
CASTRYNSPLHF	-	TRBJ1-6	TRBV2	12